This is a list of T cell receptor beta chains from one sample in a study of memory CD4+ T cells and cytomegalovirus serostatus. The protocol was immunoSEQ multiplex PCR, while the TCRdb copy is restricted to in-frame clones and leaves out a portion. The sample lists about 56,000 clones; 70% to 80% were seen once. Sequenced material: memory CD4+ T cells from blood. These receptors were taken from an adult in good health and CMV-seropositive. The CDR3 runs from the conserved cysteine through the conserved F or W. D genes are given only for firm matches. Rows give clone size only sometimes, using once, few, many, or a class for an expanded clone.

NA,TRBV2,TRBJ1-1,NA,CATSIRIMEAFF,TGTGCCACCTCGATCCGTATTATGGAAGCTTTCTTT
NA,TRBV6-5,TRBJ1-2,NA,CASTSGTLGYTF,TGTGCCAGCACCTCCGGGACTCTCGGCTACACCTTC
NA,TRBV6-1,TRBJ2-5,NA,CASSEPGTIQETQYF,TGTGCCAGCAGTGAACCAGGGACAATCCAAGAGACCCAGTACTTC
NA,TRBV7-8,TRBJ1-5,NA,CASSWDLTQPQHF,TGTGCCAGCAGCTGGGATTTAACTCAGCCCCAGCATTTT
NA,TRBV7-3,TRBJ1-1,few,CASSLEGGGTEAFF,TGTGCCAGCAGCTTAGAGGGAGGTGGCACTGAAGCTTTCTTT
NA,TRBV2,TRBJ1-6,few,CASRDYRDRGSPLHF,TGTGCCAGCAGGGACTACCGGGACCGTGGATCACCCCTCCACTTT
NA,TRBV6-1,TRBJ1-3,NA,CAGGDISSGNTIYF,TGTGCCGGGGGGGACATTTCCTCTGGAAACACCATATATTTT
TRBD1,TRBV29-1,TRBJ1-2,NA,CSVEGDRFGYTF,TGCAGCGTTGAAGGGGACAGGTTTGGCTACACCTTC
TRBD1,TRBV5-1,TRBJ2-1,NA,CASSLDPTGQGEQFF,TGCGCCAGCAGCTTGGACCCGACGGGACAGGGGGAGCAGTTCTTC
TRBD2,TRBV5-1,TRBJ2-5,NA,CASTLAGKPQTQYF,TGCGCCAGCACCTTAGCGGGCAAACCCCAGACCCAGTACTTC
TRBD2,TRBV7-2,TRBJ2-7,NA,CASSLGRLAGVRSGEQYF,TGTGCCAGCAGCCTCGGACGACTGGCGGGAGTAAGATCCGGCGAGCAGTACTTC
NA,TRBV19,TRBJ1-1,NA,CATIPLGDMGKKAFF,TGTGCCACCATCCCGCTTGGGGACATGGGAAAAAAAGCTTTCTTT
NA,TRBV9,TRBJ2-3,NA,CASSVERAYTDTQYF,TGTGCCAGCAGCGTCGAGCGGGCCTACACAGATACGCAGTATTTT
NA,TRBV10-1,TRBJ1-1,few,CASSEQKVTEAFF,TGCGCCAGCAGTGAACAAAAGGTCACTGAAGCTTTCTTT
NA,TRBV29-1,TRBJ1-4,NA,CSVEVARGGARGEKLFF,TGCAGCGTTGAAGTCGCCAGAGGGGGGGCAAGAGGTGAAAAACTGTTTTTT
NA,TRBV18,TRBJ1-1,NA,CASSPGGDTEAFF,TGTGCCAGCTCACCAGGAGGGGACACTGAAGCTTTCTTT
NA,TRBV19,TRBJ1-3,NA,CASSIGWSSGNTIYF,TGTGCCAGTAGTATAGGATGGAGTTCTGGAAACACCATATATTTT
NA,TRBV5-1,TRBJ2-1,NA,CASSPGWETNEQFF,TGCGCCAGCAGCCCCGGGTGGGAGACCAATGAGCAGTTCTTC
NA,TRBV5-4,TRBJ2-7,once,CASSLAGRLDEQYF,TGTGCCAGCAGCTTAGCGGGCCGGCTGGACGAGCAGTACTTC
TRBD2,TRBV9,TRBJ2-2,NA,CASSGRVAGELFF,TGTGCGAGTAGCGGGAGGGTGGCCGGGGAGCTGTTTTTT
NA,TRBV6-1,TRBJ2-2,NA,CASRRPVGELFF,TGTGCCAGCAGGAGACCGGTCGGGGAGCTGTTTTTT
NA,TRBV6-6,TRBJ2-5,once,CASSVVWGETQYF,TGTGCCAGCAGTGTCGTTTGGGGAGAGACCCAGTACTTC
TRBD2,TRBV11-2,TRBJ2-3,NA,CASSGSGGFTDTQYF,TGTGCCAGCAGCGGTAGCGGGGGATTCACAGATACGCAGTATTTT
TRBD2,TRBV6-5,TRBJ2-5,NA,CASSYSISGMQETQYF,TGTGCCAGCAGTTACTCCATTAGCGGGATGCAAGAGACCCAGTACTTC
NA,TRBV6-5,TRBJ2-7,NA,CASSYTSSSYEQYF,TGTGCCAGCAGTTATACTAGTTCCAGCTACGAGCAGTACTTC
NA,TRBV20-1,TRBJ1-2,once,CSARPGDGYTF,TGCAGTGCGAGGCCAGGGGACGGCTACACCTTC
NA,TRBV5-6,TRBJ1-5,NA,CASSLPDQPQHF,TGTGCCAGCAGCTTGCCGGACCAGCCCCAGCATTTT
NA,TRBV7-3,TRBJ2-2,NA,CASSLAAKGGTGELFF,TGTGCCAGCAGCTTAGCGGCCAAGGGAGGCACCGGGGAGCTGTTTTTT
TRBD1,TRBV19,TRBJ1-2,NA,CASSFSGTVSGYTF,TGTGCCAGTAGTTTCTCCGGGACAGTTTCCGGCTACACCTTC
NA,TRBV6-1,TRBJ1-1,NA,CASKSSMNTEAFF,TGTGCCAGCAAGAGCAGCATGAACACTGAAGCTTTCTTT
TRBD1,TRBV11-2,TRBJ2-5,few,CASSHNTGGPGGETQYF,TGTGCCAGCAGCCATAACACAGGGGGCCCGGGGGGAGAGACCCAGTACTTC
NA,TRBV6-5,TRBJ2-4,NA,CASRDGGAKNIQYF,TGTGCCAGCAGGGATGGGGGGGCCAAAAACATTCAGTACTTC
TRBD1,TRBV2,TRBJ2-7,NA,CASSTGTGNEQYF,TGTGCCAGCAGCACCGGGACAGGGAACGAGCAGTACTTC
NA,TRBV6-6,TRBJ2-7,NA,CASSYSVGIASYEQYF,TGTGCCAGCAGTTACTCGGTTGGGATTGCCTCCTACGAGCAGTACTTC
TRBD1,TRBV18,TRBJ1-2,NA,CASSLRQGDGYTF,TGTGCCAGCTCACTCCGACAGGGTGATGGCTACACCTTC
TRBD2,TRBV7-2,TRBJ2-3,NA,CASSARTSDTQYF,TGTGCCAGCAGCGCCCGGACTAGCGATACGCAGTATTTT
TRBD1,TRBV10-3,TRBJ1-5,few,CAISRTGGNQPQHF,TGTGCCATCAGTCGTACAGGGGGCAATCAGCCCCAGCATTTT
NA,TRBV18,TRBJ1-1,NA,CASSPMLQGGEGEAFF,TGTGCCAGCTCACCGATGTTACAGGGTGGAGAGGGTGAAGCTTTCTTT
TRBD1,TRBV29-1,TRBJ2-7,NA,CSVPGQGVSPYEQYF,TGCAGCGTTCCCGGACAGGGGGTATCTCCGTACGAGCAGTACTTC
NA,TRBV7-2,TRBJ2-2,few,CASSLSLGTGELFF,TGTGCCAGCAGCTTATCCCTAGGAACCGGGGAGCTGTTTTTT
NA,TRBV7-9,TRBJ2-5,NA,CASSLGTLQETQYF,TGTGCCAGCAGCTTGGGGACGTTACAAGAGACCCAGTACTTC
NA,TRBV5-1,TRBJ1-2,once,CASSVVVGLEGYTF,TGCGCCAGCAGTGTTGTGGTAGGCTTGGAAGGCTACACCTTC
NA,TRBV29-1,TRBJ1-1,NA,CSVARDGNTEAFF,TGCAGCGTTGCCCGGGACGGGAACACTGAAGCTTTCTTT
TRBD2,TRBV4-3,TRBJ2-2,once,CASSQEGRGKFGGELFF,TGCGCCAGCAGCCAAGAGGGGCGGGGGAAATTTGGCGGGGAGCTGTTTTTT